This is a list of T cell receptor beta chains from one sample in a study of cytotoxic CD8 clonotypes in ibrutinib-treated CLL. This table comes from immunoSEQ multiplex PCR, and its TCRdb copy is limited to in-frame clones, with some not included. The table lists some 290,000 clones, approximately 80% of them singletons, with 6.5% to 8.5% in the top ten. The specimen comprised PBMCs, sampled before ibrutinib treatment. Source of these receptors: a human donor with chronic lymphocytic leukemia. The CDR3 runs from the conserved cysteine through the conserved F or W. The D gene is left open where the match is weak. Clone size is shown for a subset of rows, as once, few, many or a class of expanded clone.

v_gene	d_gene	abundance	j_gene	CDR3nt	CDR3aa
TRBV18	NA	NA	TRBJ2-7	TGTGCCAGCTCTCAGAGACGGGATTACGAGCAGTACTTC	CASSQRRDYEQYF
TRBV15	NA	NA	TRBJ2-3	TGTGCCACCAGCAAAAGCTCCAGGGATACGCAGTATTTT	CATSKSSRDTQYF
TRBV5-1	NA	NA	TRBJ1-2	TGCGCCAGCAGCTTGGATCCAGGGACTGGGGGCTACACCTTC	CASSLDPGTGGYTF
TRBV7-9	NA	NA	TRBJ2-7	TGTGCCAGCAGCCAAAAAGGAGGCTCCTACGAGCAGTACTTC	CASSQKGGSYEQYF
TRBV7-3	TRBD2	NA	TRBJ2-3	TGTGCCAGCAGCCTAGGGGGACTAGCGGGAGATACGCAGTATTTT	CASSLGGLAGDTQYF
TRBV29-1	TRBD1	NA	TRBJ1-2	TGCAGCGTTGAAGAGGGGGACAGTTATGGCTACACCTTC	CSVEEGDSYGYTF
TRBV20-1	NA	few	TRBJ2-7	TGCAGTGCTAGTAACTTCTACGAGCAGTACTTC	CSASNFYEQYF
TRBV19	NA	NA	TRBJ1-5	TGTGCCAGTAGTCCGCAGATTTCCAATCAGCCCCAGCATTTT	CASSPQISNQPQHF
TRBV6-1	TRBD1	NA	TRBJ1-5	TGTGCCAGCAGTGAACATACCGACAGGGCTGACAATCAGCCCCAGCATTTT	CASSEHTDRADNQPQHF
TRBV30	TRBD2	NA	TRBJ2-1	TGTGCCTGGAGTGGGGCGGGAGGGCCCTCCCTCAATGAGCAGTTCTTC	CAWSGAGGPSLNEQFF
TRBV20-1	NA	NA	TRBJ2-5	TGCAGTGCTAGTTATGAGACCCAGTACTTC	CSASYETQYF
TRBV2	TRBD1	NA	TRBJ2-7	TGTGCCAGCAGTGATCAGGGACAGGGCTACGAGCAGTACTTC	CASSDQGQGYEQYF
TRBV27	TRBD2	NA	TRBJ2-1	TGTGCCAGCTCGACCCTAGGGCGGGAGAAATACAATGAGCAGTTCTTC	CASSTLGREKYNEQFF
TRBV7-9	TRBD2	NA	TRBJ2-1	TGTGCCAGCAGCCCGACGCTAGCGGGACAACAGTTCTTC	CASSPTLAGQQFF
TRBV4-3	NA	NA	TRBJ2-2	TGCGCCAGCAGCCAAGATCTAAATCCCCGGCGGGGCACCGGGGAGCTGTTTTTT	CASSQDLNPRRGTGELFF
TRBV6-5	NA	NA	TRBJ2-1	TGTGCCAGCAGTAGCGGGACAGACTCCTACAATGAGCAGTTCTTC	CASSSGTDSYNEQFF
TRBV6-5	NA	NA	TRBJ2-7	TGTGCCAGCAGTTACTCGGAGGACTCTTTTTACGAGCAGTACTTC	CASSYSEDSFYEQYF
TRBV29-1	TRBD2	NA	TRBJ2-1	TGCAGCGGGGTAGCGGGAGGAGACTTGTACAATGAGCAGTTCTTC	CSGVAGGDLYNEQFF
TRBV6-5	NA	NA	TRBJ2-3	TGTGCCAGCAGGTCGTCTGCGGATACGCAGTATTTT	CASRSSADTQYF
TRBV6-1	NA	NA	TRBJ1-2	TGTGCCAGCAGTGACCCACGTATCGGTGGCTACACCTTC	CASSDPRIGGYTF
TRBV2	NA	NA	TRBJ1-1	TGTGCCAGCAGTGTATGGAACACTGAAGCTTTCTTT	CASSVWNTEAFF
TRBV7-9	TRBD2	NA	TRBJ2-1	TGTGCCAGCAGCTTAGACGGGGGGGATGAGCAGTTCTTC	CASSLDGGDEQFF
TRBV7-2	TRBD2	once	TRBJ2-3	TGTGCCAGCAGCGCTACTAGCGGCCCTAGCACAGATACGCAGTATTTT	CASSATSGPSTDTQYF
TRBV7-9	NA	NA	TRBJ1-4	TGTGCCAGCAGCGGGACTGAGCAGGGATATTCTAATGAAAAACTGTTTTTT	CASSGTEQGYSNEKLFF
TRBV4-3	NA	NA	TRBJ2-7	TGCGCCAGCAGCCAAGATAACAGACCGGCCTACGAGCAGTACTTC	CASSQDNRPAYEQYF
TRBV28	TRBD2	NA	TRBJ2-4	TGTGCCAGCAGCTTCAGGACTAGCGGGAGGAGAAACATTCAGTACTTC	CASSFRTSGRRNIQYF
TRBV7-9	NA	few	TRBJ1-5	TGTGCCAGCAGCTTAGCGAATCAGCCCCAGCATTTT	CASSLANQPQHF
TRBV11-2	TRBD1	few	TRBJ2-2	TGTGCCAGCAGCCCCGGGACAGGCCGCCAAAACACCGGGGAGCTGTTTTTT	CASSPGTGRQNTGELFF
TRBV6-1	NA	NA	TRBJ1-2	TGTGCCAGCAAGAGATATAACGACTATGGCTACACCTTC	CASKRYNDYGYTF
TRBV28	TRBD2	NA	TRBJ2-7	TGTGCCAGCAGTTTATCTCTCGGGACTAGCGGGAGCGGCGAGCAGTACTTC	CASSLSLGTSGSGEQYF
TRBV6-5	TRBD1	NA	TRBJ2-7	TGTGCCAGCAGCCCTACCGGGACAGCGACCTACGAGCAGTACTTC	CASSPTGTATYEQYF
TRBV15	TRBD1	NA	TRBJ2-5	TGTGCCACCAGCAGAGATGGGACAGGGCAGGAGACCCAGTACTTC	CATSRDGTGQETQYF
TRBV7-3	NA	NA	TRBJ2-3	TGTGCCAGCAGCCCCGGGCTGGATACGCAGTATTTT	CASSPGLDTQYF
TRBV4-1	TRBD2	NA	TRBJ2-1	TGCGCCAGCAGCCGGGGACTAGCGGGGCGTGGGCCCTACAATGAGCAGTTCTTC	CASSRGLAGRGPYNEQFF
TRBV4-1	TRBD1	few	TRBJ1-2	TGCGCCAGCAGCCAAGGGACAGGGGGCGGAACAGGCTACACCTTC	CASSQGTGGGTGYTF
TRBV19	NA	once	TRBJ1-5	TGTGCCAGTAGTATCAGCTACAATCAGCCCCAGCATTTT	CASSISYNQPQHF
TRBV2	NA	NA	TRBJ1-2	TGTGCCAGCCTAGTAGGGGATACCTACACCTTC	CASLVGDTYTF
TRBV7-9	TRBD2	NA	TRBJ2-2	TGTGCCAGCAGCCCACGAGGACTAGCGGGAGTTACCGGGGAGCTGTTTTTT	CASSPRGLAGVTGELFF
TRBV7-2	NA	once	TRBJ1-2	TGTGCCAGCAGCCAAAACTATGGCTACACCTTC	CASSQNYGYTF
TRBV7-3	TRBD1	NA	TRBJ2-3	TGTGCCAGCAGCTTTCAGGGGGCCGACACAGATACGCAGTATTTT	CASSFQGADTDTQYF
TRBV6-5	TRBD1	NA	TRBJ2-7	TGTGCCAGCAGCCGGGGACAGACCTACGAGCAGTACTTC	CASSRGQTYEQYF
TRBV6-6	NA	NA	TRBJ1-1	TGTGCCAGCCAGAGACCCAGCGGTAACACTGAAGCTTTCTTT	CASQRPSGNTEAFF
TRBV25-1	NA	NA	TRBJ1-1	TGTGCCAGCGGAGGAGCGACTGAAGCTTTCTTT	CASGGATEAFF
TRBV11-2	NA	NA	TRBJ2-7	TGTGCCAGCAGCTTAGCTCTCCGGGGCTACGAGCAGTACTTC	CASSLALRGYEQYF
TRBV15	TRBD1	NA	TRBJ1-5	TGTGCCACCAGCAGAGGGCAGGGGGGCTTTCAGCCCCAGCATTTT	CATSRGQGGFQPQHF
TRBV27	NA	few	TRBJ2-1	TGTGCCAGCAGTTCAGGGCCGATAACCTACAATGAGCAGTTCTTC	CASSSGPITYNEQFF
TRBV11-2	NA	NA	TRBJ2-5	TGTGCCAGCAAGGGGGAGACCCAGTACTTC	CASKGETQYF
TRBV6-4	NA	few	TRBJ2-5	TGTGCCAGCAGTCGGGAGTCGCGAGAGACCCAGTACTTC	CASSRESRETQYF
TRBV30	TRBD2	NA	TRBJ2-5	TGTGCCTGGAGTGTCGGCGGGAGTGTAGAGACCCAGTACTTC	CAWSVGGSVETQYF
TRBV27	TRBD2	NA	TRBJ2-7	TGTGCCAGCAGTTTATATGGCGGGAGGACGGACGAGCAGTACTTC	CASSLYGGRTDEQYF